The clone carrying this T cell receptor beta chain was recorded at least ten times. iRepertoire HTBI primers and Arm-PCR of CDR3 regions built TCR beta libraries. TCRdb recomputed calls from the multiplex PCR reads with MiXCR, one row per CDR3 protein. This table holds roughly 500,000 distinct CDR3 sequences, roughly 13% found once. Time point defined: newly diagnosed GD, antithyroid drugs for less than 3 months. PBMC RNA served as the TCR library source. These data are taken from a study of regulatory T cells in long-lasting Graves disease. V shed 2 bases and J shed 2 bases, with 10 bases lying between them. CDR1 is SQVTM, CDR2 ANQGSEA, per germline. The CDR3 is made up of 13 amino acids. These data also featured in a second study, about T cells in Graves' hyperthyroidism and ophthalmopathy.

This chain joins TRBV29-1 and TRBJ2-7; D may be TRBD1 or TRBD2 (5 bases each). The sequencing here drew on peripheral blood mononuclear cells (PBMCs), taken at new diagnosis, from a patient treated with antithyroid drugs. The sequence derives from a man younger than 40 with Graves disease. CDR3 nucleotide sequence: TGCAGCGTTGAAACGGGACGGCCCTACGAGCAGTACTTC. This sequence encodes CSVETGRPYEQYF.